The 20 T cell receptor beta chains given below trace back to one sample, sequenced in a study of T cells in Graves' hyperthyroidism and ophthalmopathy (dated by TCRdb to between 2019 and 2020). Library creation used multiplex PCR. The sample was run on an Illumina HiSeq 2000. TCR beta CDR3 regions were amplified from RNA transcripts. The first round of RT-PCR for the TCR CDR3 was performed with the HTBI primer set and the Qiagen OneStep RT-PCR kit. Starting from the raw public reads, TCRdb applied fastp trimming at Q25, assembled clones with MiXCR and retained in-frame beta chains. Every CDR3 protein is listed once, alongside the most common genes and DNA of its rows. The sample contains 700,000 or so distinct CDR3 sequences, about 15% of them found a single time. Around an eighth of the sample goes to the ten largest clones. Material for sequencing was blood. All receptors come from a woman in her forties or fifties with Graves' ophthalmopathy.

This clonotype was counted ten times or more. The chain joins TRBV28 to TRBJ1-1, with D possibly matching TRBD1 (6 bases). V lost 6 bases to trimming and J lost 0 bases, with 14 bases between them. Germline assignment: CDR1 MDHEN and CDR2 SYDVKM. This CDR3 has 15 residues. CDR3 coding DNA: TGTGCCAGCAGGCCAAGACAGGAGTTGAACACTGAAGCTTTCTTT. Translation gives CASRPRQELNTEAFF.

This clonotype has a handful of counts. The CDR3 nucleotides are TGTGCCAGCAGTTTAGCGGAGTTAGTGGGGTTTGATGGCTACACCTTC. Its translation is CASSLAELVGFDGYTF. The chain combines TRBV12-3 or TRBV12-4 with TRBJ1-2; D is unresolved. Deletions cut 0 bases from V and 6 bases from J, with 17 bases between. The CDR3 runs 16 residues.

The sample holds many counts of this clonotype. CDR3 sequence reads: CASSRQVEAFF. The CDR3 DNA is TGTGCCAGCAGTCGACAGGTTGAAGCTTTCTTT. The rearrangement links TRBV12-3 or TRBV12-4 to TRBJ1-1; tentatively, D is TRBD1 (6 bases). The CDR3 spans 11 residues. V lost 5 bases, J lost 7 bases, and 8 bases lay in between.

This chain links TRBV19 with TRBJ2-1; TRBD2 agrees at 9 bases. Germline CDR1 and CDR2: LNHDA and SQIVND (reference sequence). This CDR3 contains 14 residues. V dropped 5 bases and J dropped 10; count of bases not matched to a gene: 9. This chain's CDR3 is CASSPGLARGEQFF. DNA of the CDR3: TGTGCCAGTAGTCCGGGACTAGCTCGGGGCGAGCAGTTCTTC.

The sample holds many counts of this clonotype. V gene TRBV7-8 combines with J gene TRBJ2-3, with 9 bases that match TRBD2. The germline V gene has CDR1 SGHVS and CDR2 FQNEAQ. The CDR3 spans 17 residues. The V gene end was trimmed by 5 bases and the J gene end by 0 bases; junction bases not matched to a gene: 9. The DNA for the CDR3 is TGTGCCAGCAGCCGACCCCCGGGACTAGCTAGCACAGATACGCAGTATTTT. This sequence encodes CASSRPPGLASTDTQYF.

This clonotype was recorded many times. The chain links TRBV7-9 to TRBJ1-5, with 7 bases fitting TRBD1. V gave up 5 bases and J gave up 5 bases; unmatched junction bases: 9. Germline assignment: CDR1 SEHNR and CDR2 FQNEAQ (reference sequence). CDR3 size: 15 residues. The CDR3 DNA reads TGTGCCAGCAGCCAAATTGGAACAGGGGATCAGCCCCAGCATTTT. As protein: CASSQIGTGDQPQHF.

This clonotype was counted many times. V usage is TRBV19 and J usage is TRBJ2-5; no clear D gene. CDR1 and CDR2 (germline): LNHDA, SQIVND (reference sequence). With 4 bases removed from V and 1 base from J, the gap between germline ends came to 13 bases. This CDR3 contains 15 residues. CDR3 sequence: CASSNRLGSQETQYF. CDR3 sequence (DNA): TGTGCCAGTAGTAACCGCCTGGGCAGCCAAGAGACCCAGTACTTC. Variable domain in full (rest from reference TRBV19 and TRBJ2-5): DGGITQSPKYLFRKEGQNVTLSCEQNLNHDAMYWYRQDPGQGLRLIYYSQIVNDFQKGDIAEGYSVSREKKESFPLTVTSAQKNPTAFYLCASSNRLGSQETQYFGPGTRLLVL.

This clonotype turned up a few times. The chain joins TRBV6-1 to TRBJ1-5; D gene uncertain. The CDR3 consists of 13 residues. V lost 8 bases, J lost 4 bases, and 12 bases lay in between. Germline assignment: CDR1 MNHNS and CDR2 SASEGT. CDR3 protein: CASGLDGNQPQHF. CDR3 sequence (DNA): TGTGCCAGCGGACTGGACGGTAATCAGCCCCAGCATTTT.

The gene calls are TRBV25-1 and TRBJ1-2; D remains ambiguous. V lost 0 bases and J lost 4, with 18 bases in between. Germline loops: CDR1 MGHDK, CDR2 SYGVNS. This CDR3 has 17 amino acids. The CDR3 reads CASSEYITGSPFYGYTF. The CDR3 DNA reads TGTGCCAGCAGTGAATATATAACCGGGTCACCGTTCTATGGCTACACCTTC.

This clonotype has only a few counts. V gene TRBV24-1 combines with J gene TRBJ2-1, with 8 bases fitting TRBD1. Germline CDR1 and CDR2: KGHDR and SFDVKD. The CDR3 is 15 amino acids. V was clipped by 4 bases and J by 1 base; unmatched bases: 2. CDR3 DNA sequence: TGTGCCACCAGTGACACAGGGGGTTCCTACAATGAGCAGTTCTTC. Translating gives CATSDTGGSYNEQFF.

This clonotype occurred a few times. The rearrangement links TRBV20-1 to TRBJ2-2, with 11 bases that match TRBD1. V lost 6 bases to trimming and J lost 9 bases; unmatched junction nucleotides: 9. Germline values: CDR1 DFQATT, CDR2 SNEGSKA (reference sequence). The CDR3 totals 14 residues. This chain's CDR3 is CSAGRDRGIRELFF. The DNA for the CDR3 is TGCAGTGCAGGGCGGGACAGGGGGATCAGGGAGCTGTTTTTT.

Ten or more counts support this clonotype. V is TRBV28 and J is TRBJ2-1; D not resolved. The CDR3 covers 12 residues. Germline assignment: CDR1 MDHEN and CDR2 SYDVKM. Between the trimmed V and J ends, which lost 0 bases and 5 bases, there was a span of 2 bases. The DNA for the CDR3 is TGTGCCAGCAGTTTATGGGACAATGAGCAGTTCTTC. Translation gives CASSLWDNEQFF.

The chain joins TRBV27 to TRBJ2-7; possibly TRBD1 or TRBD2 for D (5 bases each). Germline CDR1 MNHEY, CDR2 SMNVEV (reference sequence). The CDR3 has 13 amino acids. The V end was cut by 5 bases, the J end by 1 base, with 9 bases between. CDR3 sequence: CASSVGESYEQYF. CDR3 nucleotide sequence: TGTGCCAGCAGTGTAGGGGAGTCCTACGAGCAGTACTTC.

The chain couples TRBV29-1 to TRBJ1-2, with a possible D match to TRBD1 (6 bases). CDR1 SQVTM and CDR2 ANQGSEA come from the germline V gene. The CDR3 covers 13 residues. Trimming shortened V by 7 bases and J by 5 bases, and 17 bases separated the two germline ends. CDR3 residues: CSAHTGLGYGYTF. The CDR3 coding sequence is TGCAGCGCACACACAGGGCTCGGGTATGGCTACACCTTC. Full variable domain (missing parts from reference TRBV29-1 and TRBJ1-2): SAVISQKPSRDICQRGTSLTIQCQVDSQVTMMFWYRQQPGQSLTLIATANQGSEATYESGFVIDKFPISRPNLTFSTLTVSNMSPEDSSIYLCSAHTGLGYGYTFGSGTRLTVV.

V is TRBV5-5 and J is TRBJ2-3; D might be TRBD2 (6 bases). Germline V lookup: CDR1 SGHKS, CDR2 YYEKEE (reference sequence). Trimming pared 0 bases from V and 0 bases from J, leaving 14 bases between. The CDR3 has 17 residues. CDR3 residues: CASSLDDLAGSTDTQYF. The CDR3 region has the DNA TGTGCCAGCAGCTTGGACGACTTGGCGGGAAGCACAGATACGCAGTATTTT.

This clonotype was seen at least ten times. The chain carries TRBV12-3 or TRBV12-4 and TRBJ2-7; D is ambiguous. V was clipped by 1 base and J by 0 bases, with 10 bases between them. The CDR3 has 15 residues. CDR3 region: CASSLDSLSSYEQYF. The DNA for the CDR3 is TGTGCCAGCAGTTTAGACAGCCTCAGCTCCTACGAGCAGTACTTC.

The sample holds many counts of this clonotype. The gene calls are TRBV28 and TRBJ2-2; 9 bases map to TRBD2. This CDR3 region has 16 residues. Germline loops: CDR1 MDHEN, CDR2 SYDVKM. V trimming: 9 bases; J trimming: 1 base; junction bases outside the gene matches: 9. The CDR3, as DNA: TGTGCCAGTTACCTTAGCGGGAGCCAGAACACCGGGGAGCTGTTTTTT. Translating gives CASYLSGSQNTGELFF.

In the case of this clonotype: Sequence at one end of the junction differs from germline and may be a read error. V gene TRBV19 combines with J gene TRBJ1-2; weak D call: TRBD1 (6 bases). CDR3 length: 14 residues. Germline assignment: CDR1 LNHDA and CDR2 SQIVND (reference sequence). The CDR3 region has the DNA TGTGCCAGTAATATACAGGGAATCAACTATGGCTACACCTTC. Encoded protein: CASNIQGINYGYTF.

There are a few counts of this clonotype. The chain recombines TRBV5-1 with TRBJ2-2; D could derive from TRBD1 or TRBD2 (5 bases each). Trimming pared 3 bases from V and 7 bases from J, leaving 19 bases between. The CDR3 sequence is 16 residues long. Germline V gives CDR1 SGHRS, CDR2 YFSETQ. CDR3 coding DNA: TGCGCCAGCAGCTCGGGAAACTATTTAACAGGCGGGGAGCTGTTTTTT. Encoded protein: CASSSGNYLTGGELFF.

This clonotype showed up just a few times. CDR3 in DNA: TGCAGCGGTAGGAACACCGGGGAGCTGTTTTTT. As protein: CSGRNTGELFF. The J gene is TRBJ2-2, the V gene TRBV29-1; D is undetermined. V was clipped by 7 bases and J by 1 base, with 4 bases between them. The CDR3 contains 11 residues. Germline V gives CDR1 SQVTM, CDR2 ANQGSEA.